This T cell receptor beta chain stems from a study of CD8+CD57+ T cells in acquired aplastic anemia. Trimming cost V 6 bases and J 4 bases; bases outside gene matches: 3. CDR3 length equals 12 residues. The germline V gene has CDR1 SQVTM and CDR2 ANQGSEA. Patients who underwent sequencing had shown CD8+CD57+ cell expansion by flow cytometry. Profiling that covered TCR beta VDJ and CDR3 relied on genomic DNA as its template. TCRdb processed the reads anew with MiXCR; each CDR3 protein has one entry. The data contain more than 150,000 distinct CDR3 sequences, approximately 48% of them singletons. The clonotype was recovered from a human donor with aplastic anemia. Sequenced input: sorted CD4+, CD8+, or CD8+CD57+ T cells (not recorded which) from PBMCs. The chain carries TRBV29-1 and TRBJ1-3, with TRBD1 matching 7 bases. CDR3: CSVRDSGNTIYF. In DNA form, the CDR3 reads TGCAGCGTCCGGGACAGCGGAAACACCATATATTTT.